This record covers a single T cell receptor (beta chain). V gave up 2 bases and J gave up 5 bases; unmatched junction bases: 4. This CDR3 region has 13 residues. Germline CDR1 reads GTSNPN; CDR2 reads SVGIG (reference sequence). This sample is part of a study of CD8 T cells in Susac syndrome. Random hexamers were used to reverse transcribe an amount of about 0.45 to 1 ug RNA. The CDR3 of TCR beta was amplified by immunoSEQ multiplex PCR across 54 Vbeta and 13 Jbeta. TCRdb ran MiXCR on the immunoSEQ multiplex PCR reads and lists one entry per CDR3 protein. Altogether roughly 200,000 distinct CDR3 sequences are present, 93% being singletons, with the ten largest covering 0.09% to 0.12%.

Sequencing used CD4+ T cells from PBMCs. This clonotype was sampled from a human donor in good health. The rearrangement uses TRBV30 and TRBJ1-1; 8 positions agree with TRBD1. The DNA of the CDR3 is TGTGCCTGGAGTTTACGGACAGGGACTGAAGCTTTCTTT. It codes for CAWSLRTGTEAFF.